These 20 T cell receptor beta chains originate from one sample sequenced in a study of blood T cell repertoires in COVID-19. Sequenced by immunoSEQ multiplex PCR; TCRdb stores in-frame clones only, minus some. The data show tens of thousands of clones, with under 95% seen just once and 1.5% held by the top ten. Specimen: peripheral blood. These receptors all stem from a man aged 45-60 years with acute or convalescent COVID-19.

The chain recombines TRBV19 with TRBJ2-2; 9 nucleotides match TRBD2. This CDR3 comprises 19 residues. V lost 9 bases and J lost 3; bases outside the gene matches: 20. Germline values: CDR1 LNHDA, CDR2 SQIVND (reference sequence). CDR3 amino acids: CASRRRASGDLLYTGELFF. Written as DNA, the CDR3 is TGTGCCAGCCGCCGTAGGGCTAGCGGGGACCTTTTGTACACCGGGGAGCTGTTTTTT.

The chain carries TRBV6-5 and TRBJ2-1; 9 bases fit TRBD2. The CDR3 spans 15 residues. The trim removed 2 bases at V and 9 bases at J, leaving 8 bases unmatched. The germline gives CDR1 MNHEY, CDR2 SVGAGI. In DNA form, the CDR3 reads TGTGCCAGCAGTTACGCGGGAGGGCCGGGTTTTGAGCAGTTCTTC. This encodes CASSYAGGPGFEQFF.

The chain employs TRBV4-2 and TRBJ2-3, with a weak D call TRBD2 (5 bases). V was trimmed by 0 bases and J by 6 bases, leaving 16 bases between them. The CDR3 is 16 amino acids. Germline-derived CDR1 and CDR2 are LGHNA and YNFKEQ. This chain's CDR3 is CASSQDGVGLRDTQYF. The CDR3, as DNA: TGTGCCAGCAGCCAAGATGGGGTTGGACTCCGGGATACGCAGTATTTT.

This sequence joins TRBV7-2 and TRBJ2-3; 8 positions match TRBD2. The V gene end was trimmed by 0 bases and the J gene end by 6 bases; junction bases not matched to a gene: 11. The germline CDR1 and CDR2 sequences are SGHTA and FQGNSA. This CDR3 spans 17 amino acids. CDR3 residues: CASSLAPAGGGSDTQYF. The DNA for the CDR3 is TGTGCCAGCAGCTTAGCCCCCGCGGGGGGAGGTTCTGATACGCAGTATTTT.

The chain combines TRBV19 with TRBJ2-3, with D possibly being TRBD2 (5 bases). V lost 4 bases, J lost 1 base, and 9 bases lay in between. Per germline, CDR1 LNHDA and CDR2 SQIVND (reference sequence). This CDR3 spans 14 amino acids. The DNA of the CDR3 is TGTGCCAGTAGTAACTCCGGGGGCACAGATACGCAGTATTTT. Translation gives CASSNSGGTDTQYF.

DNA of the CDR3: TGTGCCAGCAGCCCACATTCGGGAATGGGTACACCCGACCCGAGGGGCTACACCTTC. Translated: CASSPHSGMGTPDPRGYTF. This rearrangement joins TRBV7-7 to TRBJ1-2; D not certain. The CDR3 spans 19 residues. Trimming took off 5 bases at V and 8 bases at J, with 33 bases between the two ends. In germline, CDR1 is SSHAT, CDR2 FNYEAQ (reference sequence).

V gene TRBV5-1 combines with J gene TRBJ2-5, with TRBD1 as a possible D gene (6 bases). The CDR3 is 13 residues long. CDR1 and CDR2 (germline): SGHRS, YFSETQ. Between the trimmed V and J ends, which lost 0 bases and 5 bases, there was a span of 8 bases. The CDR3: CASSLAGAETQYF. DNA of the CDR3: TGCGCCAGCAGCTTGGCAGGGGCCGAGACCCAGTACTTC.

J is TRBJ2-1 and V is TRBV14; D is unclear. The CDR3 contains 13 residues. V lost 0 bases and J lost 4, with 4 bases in between. Per the germline V gene, CDR1 is SGHDN and CDR2 is FVKESK. CDR3 loop: CASSQDSYNEQFF. The CDR3, as DNA: TGTGCCAGCAGCCAAGACAGTTACAATGAGCAGTTCTTC.

This chain uses TRBV7-6 with TRBJ1-6, with 8 bases lining up with TRBD1. The germline CDR1 and CDR2 sequences are SGHVS and FNYEAQ. The CDR3 consists of 16 residues. V dropped 4 bases and J dropped 3; count of bases not matched to a gene: 5. CDR3 protein: CASSSTQGGYNSPLHF. For the CDR3, the DNA is TGTGCCAGCAGCTCAACACAGGGGGGCTATAATTCACCCCTCCACTTT.

This clone was picked up many times. The rearrangement uses TRBV19 and TRBJ1-5; no clear D. V lost 1 base to trimming and J lost 9 bases, with 16 bases between them. Germline CDR1 is LNHDA and CDR2 is SQIVND (reference sequence). The CDR3 totals 15 residues. CDR3 in amino acids: CASSIASSGRRPQHF. DNA for the CDR3: TGTGCCAGTAGTATAGCGTCGAGTGGGCGACGGCCCCAGCATTTT.

This chain joins TRBV14 and TRBJ1-3; weak D call: TRBD1 (6 bases). This CDR3 spans 13 amino acids. V dropped 3 bases and J dropped 5 bases, with 8 bases sitting between them. Germline CDR1 is SGHDN and CDR2 is FVKESK. The CDR3 DNA follows: TGTGCCAGCAGCCAGGGGGCTCGAAACACCATATATTTT. Its protein product is CASSQGARNTIYF.

The genes are TRBV29-1 and TRBJ2-3, with D hard to call. Germline V lookup: CDR1 SQVTM, CDR2 ANQGSEA. V dropped 3 bases and J dropped 3 bases, with 10 bases sitting between them. The CDR3 has 13 residues. The CDR3 nucleotides are TGCAGCGTTGAGTCAGGAACGACAGATACGCAGTATTTT. This codes for CSVESGTTDTQYF.

V usage is TRBV28 and J usage is TRBJ1-5; D remains ambiguous. The CDR3 is 14 amino acids. With 2 bases removed from V and 7 bases from J, the gap between germline ends came to 12 bases. CDR1 is MDHEN, CDR2 SYDVKM, per germline. CDR3 nucleotide sequence: TGTGCCAGCAGTTTAGGACGAGGGAGGCAGCCCCAGCATTTT. It is translated as CASSLGRGRQPQHF. Based on the CDR3 plus reference TRBV28 and TRBJ1-5, the full variable domain is DVKVTQSSRYLVKRTGEKVFLECVQDMDHENMFWYRQDPGLGLRLIYFSYDVKMKEKGDIPEGYSVSREKKERFSLILESASTNQTSMYLCASSLGRGRQPQHFGDGTRLSIL.

This chain uses TRBV12-5 with TRBJ2-3, with 7 bases aligning to TRBD2. The CDR3 contains 15 residues. The germline CDR1 and CDR2 sequences are LGHNT and FRNRAP. Unmatched junction bases numbered 5, after V lost 4 bases and J lost 1 base. CDR3 sequence reads: CASGSYSGGTDTQYF. In DNA, the CDR3 is TGTGCTAGTGGTTCATACAGCGGGGGCACAGATACGCAGTATTTT.

V is TRBV28 and J is TRBJ2-3; 11 nucleotides agree with TRBD2. The CDR3 has 16 amino acids. Germline values: CDR1 MDHEN, CDR2 SYDVKM. J lost 4 bases, V lost 3 bases, and 6 bases had no gene match. CDR3 bases: TGTGCCAGCAGTTTGCTAGCGGGAGGAGATGCAGATACGCAGTATTTT. This encodes CASSLLAGGDADTQYF.

This clone was counted once. The chain has TRBV30 and TRBJ2-1, with D possibly TRBD2 on 5 matching bases. V was pared by 5 bases and J by 12 bases, with 14 bases between. Germline lookup yields CDR1 GTSNPN and CDR2 SVGIG (reference sequence). The CDR3 has 11 residues. CDR3 sequence reads: CAWSHLAGQFF. CDR3 DNA sequence: TGTGCCTGGTCCCATCTAGCCGGGCAGTTCTTC.

J is TRBJ1-1 and V is TRBV19; D is unclear. Trimming took off 3 bases at V and 3 bases at J, with 17 bases between the two ends. Germline CDR1 reads LNHDA; CDR2 reads SQIVND (reference sequence). The CDR3 covers 16 residues. The DNA of the CDR3 is TGTGCCAGTAGTATTACCCGACTGACGCGGGACACTGAAGCTTTCTTT. The encoded protein is CASSITRLTRDTEAFF. The full variable domain, in which reference TRBV19 and TRBJ1-1 provide the parts outside the CDR3, is DGGITQSPKYLFRKEGQNVTLSCEQNLNHDAMYWYRQDPGQGLRLIYYSQIVNDFQKGDIAEGYSVSREKKESFPLTVTSAQKNPTAFYLCASSITRLTRDTEAFFGQGTRLTVV.

The gene calls are TRBV5-1 and TRBJ2-1, with 8 bases fitting TRBD2. The V gene's germline CDR1 is SGHRS and CDR2 YFSETQ. This CDR3 has 16 residues. J was trimmed by 2 bases and V by 4 bases; bases with no gene match: 8. This CDR3 reads CASSPSSGGAYNEQFF. For the CDR3, the DNA is TGCGCCAGCAGCCCTTCTTCGGGGGGGGCCTACAATGAGCAGTTCTTC.

V usage is TRBV9 and J usage is TRBJ2-6, with 7 bases aligning to TRBD1. Germline CDR1 is SGDLS and CDR2 is YYNGEE. This CDR3 has 16 amino acids. V lost 6 bases and J lost 0; bases outside the gene matches: 6. CDR3 in DNA: TGTGCCAGCAATCCTACAGGGGACTCTGGGGCCAACGTCCTGACTTTC. It is translated as CASNPTGDSGANVLTF.

This chain joins TRBV18 and TRBJ2-5, with 7 bases aligning to TRBD2. Germline V gene sequence: CDR1 KGHSH, CDR2 LQKENI. The V and J ends lost 5 bases and 4 bases, in that order; junction bases with no gene match: 10. CDR3 length: 15 residues. CDR3 sequence: CASSTRLAYRETQYF. CDR3 DNA sequence: TGTGCCAGCTCAACCAGACTAGCTTATCGAGAGACCCAGTACTTC.